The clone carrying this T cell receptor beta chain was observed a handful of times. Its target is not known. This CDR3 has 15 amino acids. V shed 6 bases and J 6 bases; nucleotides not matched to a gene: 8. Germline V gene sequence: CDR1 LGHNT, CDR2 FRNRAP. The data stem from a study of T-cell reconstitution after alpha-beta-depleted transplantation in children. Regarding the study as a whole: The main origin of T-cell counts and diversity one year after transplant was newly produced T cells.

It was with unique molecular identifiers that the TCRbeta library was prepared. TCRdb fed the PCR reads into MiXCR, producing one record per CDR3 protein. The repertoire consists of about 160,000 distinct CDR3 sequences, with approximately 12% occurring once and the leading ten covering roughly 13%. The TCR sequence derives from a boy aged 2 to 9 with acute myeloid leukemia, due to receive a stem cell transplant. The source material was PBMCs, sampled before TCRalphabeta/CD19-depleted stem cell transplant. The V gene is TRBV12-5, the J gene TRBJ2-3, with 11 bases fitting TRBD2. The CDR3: CASGTSGAPRDTQYF. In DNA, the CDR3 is TGTGCTAGTGGGACTAGCGGGGCCCCCCGTGATACGCAGTATTTT.